Given below is one TCR beta chain in context. In the authors' methods: By means of reference gene primer amplification, nucleated cell counts were estimated. Sequenced by immunoSEQ multiplex PCR; TCRdb stores in-frame clones only, minus some. The V and J calls and clone size are taken from that table; D and trimming were inferred from the DNA. The table shows tens of thousands of clones, with around 80% occurring only once. The data were obtained in a study of blood T cell repertoires in COVID-19. Background on the study: COVID-19 samples, acute and convalescent, were from the United States, Italy and Spain. Sources were T cells, B-cell-depleted T cells, or PBMCs; the material itself was cDNA or gDNA.

Sequencing used peripheral blood. This sequence originates from a man aged 55 to 70 with acute or convalescent COVID-19.

The CDR3 here is CASSQSEKGTGIYYSNQPQHF. The CDR3 coding sequence is TGTGCCAGCAGCCAATCCGAAAAAGGGACAGGGATCTACTATAGCAATCAGCCCCAGCATTTT. The chain links TRBV14 to TRBJ1-5; TRBD1 aligns across 9 bases. Germline V gives CDR1 SGHDN, CDR2 FVKESK. Trimming took 2 bases from V and 0 from J; bases not matched to a gene: 17. The CDR3 has 21 residues.